This T cell receptor beta chain appears in the sequencing data of a study of CD8 T cells in Susac syndrome. CDR1 LGHDT and CDR2 YNNKEL come from the germline V gene (reference sequence). Between the trimmed V and J ends, which lost 3 bases and 4 bases, there was a span of 3 bases. CDR3 length: 11 amino acids. High-throughput TCR beta sequencing covered peripheral CD8+ and CD4+ T cells. This clonotype was found a few times. With random hexamers, reverse transcription was performed on roughly 0.45 to 1 ug of RNA. Amplification of the TCR beta CDR3 was carried out by immunoSEQ multiplex PCR, which spanned a total of 54 Vbeta and 13 Jbeta segments. TCRdb independently ran MiXCR on the immunoSEQ multiplex PCR reads; one entry per CDR3 protein. The data show over 350,000 distinct CDR3 sequences, around 85% seen once.

The receptor was isolated from a human donor with multiple sclerosis. The chain is built from TRBV3-1 and TRBJ2-5; D is ambiguous. Sequenced input: CD8+ T cells from PBMCs. CDR3 coding DNA: TGTGCCAGCAGCCACCGAGAGACCCAGTACTTC. Its protein product is CASSHRETQYF.